This T cell receptor (beta chain) emerged from a study of blood T cell repertoires in COVID-19. In the study's own analysis: Amplification of reference gene primers provided the estimated nucleated cell counts. Sequenced by immunoSEQ multiplex PCR; TCRdb stores in-frame clones only, minus some. From that table come the V and J calls and clone size; the DNA was used to work out D and trimming. Of hundreds of thousands of clones in the sample, about nine tenths were seen once. Cohorts were assigned according to the clinical history that participants reported. The clonotype was recovered from a woman aged 40 to 49 who had recovered from COVID-19. Sequencing was performed on PBMCs or T cells enriched from blood (not recorded which).

The CDR3 reads CASSFNPLAAEEDYEQFF. The CDR3 DNA reads as TGTGCCAGCAGCTTTAACCCCCTAGCGGCAGAGGAAGACTATGAGCAGTTCTTC. The chain has TRBV7-9 and TRBJ2-1; TRBD2 aligns across 7 bases. The J segment lost 8 bases and the V segment lost 3 bases, leaving 19 bases of the junction unmatched. The CDR3 runs to 18 residues. Germline values: CDR1 SEHNR, CDR2 FQNEAQ (reference sequence).